Below are 4 T cell receptor beta chains sequenced from a single sample in a study of neurological immune-mediated disorders. The time point is: technical triplicate 2. From the 5' RACE reads, TCRdb called clonotypes with MiXCR, one entry per CDR3 protein. This table has 30,000 or so distinct CDR3 sequences, about an eighth appearing once. The sample was CD4+ T cells from blood. Receptors originate from a female donor with HTLV-1-associated myelopathy (HAM/TSP).

This chain joins TRBV20-1 and TRBJ2-5, with unresolved D. Germline V lookup: CDR1 DFQATT, CDR2 SNEGSKA (reference sequence). The CDR3 length is 12 residues. The V gene lost 5 bases and the J gene lost 5 bases, with 12 bases spanning the gap. The CDR3 region has the DNA TGCAGTGCTGGCCGCTTTAGGGAGACCCAGTACTTC. Protein sequence: CSAGRFRETQYF.

This clonotype has ten or more counts. V gene TRBV10-2 combines with J gene TRBJ2-1, with 10 bases lining up with TRBD1. The V segment lost 7 bases and the J segment 2 bases; nucleotides outside the gene matches: 5. The CDR3 spans 15 residues. The V gene's germline CDR1 is WSHSY and CDR2 SAAADI. CDR3 residues: CASKGQGKPYNEQFF. CDR3 nucleotide sequence: TGCGCCAGCAAGGGACAGGGGAAGCCCTACAATGAGCAGTTCTTC.

This clonotype was seen many times. V and J are TRBV9 and TRBJ2-5; 11 bases are a match to TRBD2. The V gene end was trimmed by 2 bases and the J gene end by 5 bases; junction bases not matched to a gene: 5. CDR1 and CDR2 (germline): SGDLS, YYNGEE. The length of the CDR3 is 15 residues. The CDR3 protein is CASSVVAGGLETQYF. For the CDR3, the DNA is TGTGCCAGCAGCGTTGTAGCGGGGGGGCTGGAGACCCAGTACTTC.

This sequence joins TRBV2 and TRBJ2-1; TRBD2 matches 11 bases. The germline V gene encodes CDR1 SNHLY and CDR2 FYNNEI. J lost 10 bases, V lost 4 bases, and 12 bases had no gene match. The CDR3 spans 16 residues. CDR3 nucleotide sequence: TGTGCCAGCAGTGGCGTAGCGGGGGGGTCATGGAACGAGCAGTTCTTC. It encodes CASSGVAGGSWNEQFF. The whole variable domain, remainder taken from reference TRBV2 and TRBJ2-1, is EPEVTQTPSHQVTQMGQEVILRCVPISNHLYFYWYRQILGQKVEFLVSFYNNEISEKSEIFDDQFSVERPDGSNFTLKIRSTKLEDSAMYFCASSGVAGGSWNEQFFGPGTRLTVL.